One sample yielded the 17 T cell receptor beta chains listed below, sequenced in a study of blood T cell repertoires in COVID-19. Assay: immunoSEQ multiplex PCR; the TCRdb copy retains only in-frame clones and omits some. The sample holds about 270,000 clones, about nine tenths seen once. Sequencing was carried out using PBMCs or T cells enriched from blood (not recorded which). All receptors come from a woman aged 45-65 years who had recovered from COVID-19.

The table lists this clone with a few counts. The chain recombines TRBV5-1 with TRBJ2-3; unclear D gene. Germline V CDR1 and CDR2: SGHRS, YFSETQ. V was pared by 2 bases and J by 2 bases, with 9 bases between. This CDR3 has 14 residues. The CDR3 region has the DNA TGCGCCAGCAGCTTAGAGAAGCACACAGATACGCAGTATTTT. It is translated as CASSLEKHTDTQYF.

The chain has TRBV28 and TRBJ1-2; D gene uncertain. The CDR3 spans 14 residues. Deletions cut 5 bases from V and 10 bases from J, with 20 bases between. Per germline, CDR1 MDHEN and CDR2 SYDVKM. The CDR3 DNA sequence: TGTGCCAGCAGTCCCTGGACTGAGCCTATGCACTACACCTTC. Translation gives CASSPWTEPMHYTF.

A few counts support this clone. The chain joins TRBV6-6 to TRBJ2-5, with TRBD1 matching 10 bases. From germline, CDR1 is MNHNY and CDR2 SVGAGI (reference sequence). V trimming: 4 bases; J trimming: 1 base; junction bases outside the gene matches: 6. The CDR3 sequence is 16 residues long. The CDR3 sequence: CASSLWGQGIQETQYF. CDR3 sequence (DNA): TGTGCCAGCAGTTTATGGGGACAGGGGATCCAAGAGACCCAGTACTTC.

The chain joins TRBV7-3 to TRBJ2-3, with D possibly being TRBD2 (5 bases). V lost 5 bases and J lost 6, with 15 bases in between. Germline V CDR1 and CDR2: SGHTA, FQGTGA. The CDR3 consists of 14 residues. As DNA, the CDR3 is TGTGCCAGCAGCCTGGGGAGTAAGTTTGATACGCAGTATTTT. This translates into CASSLGSKFDTQYF.

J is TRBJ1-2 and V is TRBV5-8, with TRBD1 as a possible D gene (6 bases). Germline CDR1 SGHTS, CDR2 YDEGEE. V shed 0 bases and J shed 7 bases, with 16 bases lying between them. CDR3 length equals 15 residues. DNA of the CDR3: TGTGCCAGCAGCTTGGACAGGGCTAAGCCCCCTGGCTACACCTTC. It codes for CASSLDRAKPPGYTF.

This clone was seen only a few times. The CDR3 DNA follows: TGTGCCAGCAGCCTGGGCGGGAAGAGCTACGAGCAGTACTTC. Amino acids: CASSLGGKSYEQYF. The chain couples TRBV7-9 to TRBJ2-7, with D possibly TRBD2 on 6 matching bases. The V end was cut by 5 bases, the J end by 3 bases, with 14 bases between. CDR3 length equals 14 residues. Germline values: CDR1 SEHNR, CDR2 FQNEAQ (reference sequence).

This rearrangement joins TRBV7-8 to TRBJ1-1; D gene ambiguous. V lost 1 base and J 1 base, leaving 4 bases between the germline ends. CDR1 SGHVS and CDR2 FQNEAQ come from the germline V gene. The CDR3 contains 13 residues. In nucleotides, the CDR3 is TGTGCCAGCAGCTTAGGACAGAACACTGAAGCTTTCTTT. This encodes CASSLGQNTEAFF.

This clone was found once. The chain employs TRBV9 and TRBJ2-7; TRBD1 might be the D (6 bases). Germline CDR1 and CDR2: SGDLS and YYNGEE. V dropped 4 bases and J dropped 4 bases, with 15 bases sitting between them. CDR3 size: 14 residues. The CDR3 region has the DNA TGTGCCAGCAGCCCAACTTTTGGACAGTACGAGCAGTACTTC. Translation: CASSPTFGQYEQYF.

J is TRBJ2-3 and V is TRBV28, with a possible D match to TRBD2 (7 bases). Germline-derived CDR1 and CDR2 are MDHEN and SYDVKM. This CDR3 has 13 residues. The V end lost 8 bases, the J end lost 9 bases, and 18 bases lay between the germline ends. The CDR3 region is CASAWGGPRTQYF. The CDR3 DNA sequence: TGTGCCAGCGCGTGGGGGGGCCCCCGCACGCAGTATTTT.

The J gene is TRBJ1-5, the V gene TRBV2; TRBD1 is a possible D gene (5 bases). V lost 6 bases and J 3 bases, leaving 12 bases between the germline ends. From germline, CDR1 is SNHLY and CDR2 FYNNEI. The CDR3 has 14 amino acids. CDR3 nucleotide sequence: TGTGCCAGCAGCCCCGGACAAAACAATCAGCCCCAGCATTTT. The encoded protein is CASSPGQNNQPQHF.

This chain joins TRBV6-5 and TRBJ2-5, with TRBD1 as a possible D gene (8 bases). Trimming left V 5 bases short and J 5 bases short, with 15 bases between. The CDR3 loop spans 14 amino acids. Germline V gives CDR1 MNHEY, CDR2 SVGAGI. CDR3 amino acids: CASSPHRGGETQYF. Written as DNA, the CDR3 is TGTGCCAGCAGTCCCCACAGGGGGGGGGAGACCCAGTACTTC.

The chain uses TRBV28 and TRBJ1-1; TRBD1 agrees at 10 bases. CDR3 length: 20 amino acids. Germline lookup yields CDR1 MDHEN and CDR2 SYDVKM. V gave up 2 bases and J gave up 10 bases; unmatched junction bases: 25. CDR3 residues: CASSLPTPDRGRGPLLRAFF. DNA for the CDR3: TGTGCCAGCAGTTTACCAACTCCCGACAGGGGGCGAGGCCCGCTTCTAAGAGCTTTCTTT.

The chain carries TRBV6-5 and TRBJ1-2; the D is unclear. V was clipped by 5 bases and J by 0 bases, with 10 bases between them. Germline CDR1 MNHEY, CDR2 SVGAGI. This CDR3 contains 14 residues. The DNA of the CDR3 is TGTGCCAGCAGTCCCCGGGAGACTAACTATGGCTACACCTTC. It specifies CASSPRETNYGYTF.

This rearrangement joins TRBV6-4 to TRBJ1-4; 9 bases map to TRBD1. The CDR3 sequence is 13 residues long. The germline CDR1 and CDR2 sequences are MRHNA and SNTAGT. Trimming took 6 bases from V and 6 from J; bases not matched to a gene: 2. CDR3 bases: TGTGCCAGCAGCCGGGACAGGGATGAAAAACTGTTTTTT. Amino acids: CASSRDRDEKLFF.

The CDR3 loop reads CASSFVGDNEKLFF. The CDR3 coding sequence is TGTGCCAGCAGTTTCGTGGGCGATAATGAAAAACTGTTTTTT. The rearrangement uses TRBV28 and TRBJ1-4; no clear D gene. This CDR3 has 14 residues. From germline, CDR1 is MDHEN and CDR2 SYDVKM. V lost 3 bases, J lost 4 bases, and 9 bases lay in between.

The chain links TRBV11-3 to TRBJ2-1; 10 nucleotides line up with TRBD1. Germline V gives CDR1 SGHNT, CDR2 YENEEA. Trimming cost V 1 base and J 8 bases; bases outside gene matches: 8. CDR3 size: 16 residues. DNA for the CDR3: TGTGCCAGCAGCTTAGCCGGGACAGGGGCCCCCTATGAGCAGTTCTTC. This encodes CASSLAGTGAPYEQFF. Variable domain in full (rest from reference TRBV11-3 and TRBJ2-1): EAGVVQSPRYKIIEKKQPVAFWCNPISGHNTLYWYLQNLGQGPELLIRYENEEAVDDSQLPKDRFSAERLKGVDSTLKIQPAELGDSAVYLCASSLAGTGAPYEQFFGPGTRLTVL.

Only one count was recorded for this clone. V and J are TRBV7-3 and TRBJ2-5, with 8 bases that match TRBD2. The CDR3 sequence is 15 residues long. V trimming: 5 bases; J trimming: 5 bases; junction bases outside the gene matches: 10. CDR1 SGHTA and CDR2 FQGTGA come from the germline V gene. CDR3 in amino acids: CASSPTGGPGETQYF. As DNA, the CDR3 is TGTGCCAGCAGCCCGACGGGAGGGCCTGGTGAGACCCAGTACTTC.